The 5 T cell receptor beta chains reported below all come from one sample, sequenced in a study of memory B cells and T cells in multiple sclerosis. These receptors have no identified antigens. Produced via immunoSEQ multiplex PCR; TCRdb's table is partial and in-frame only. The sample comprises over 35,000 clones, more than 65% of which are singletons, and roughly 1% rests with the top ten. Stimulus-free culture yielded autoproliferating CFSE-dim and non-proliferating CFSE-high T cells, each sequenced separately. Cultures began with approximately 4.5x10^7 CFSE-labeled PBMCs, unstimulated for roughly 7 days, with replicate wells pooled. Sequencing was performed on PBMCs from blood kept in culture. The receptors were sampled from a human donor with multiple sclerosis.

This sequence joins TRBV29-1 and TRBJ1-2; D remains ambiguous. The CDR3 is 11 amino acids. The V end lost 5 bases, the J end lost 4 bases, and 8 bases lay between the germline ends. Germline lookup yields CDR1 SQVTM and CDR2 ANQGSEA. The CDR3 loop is CSVFGSYGYTF. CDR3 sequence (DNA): TGCAGCGTTTTTGGGTCCTATGGCTACACCTTC.

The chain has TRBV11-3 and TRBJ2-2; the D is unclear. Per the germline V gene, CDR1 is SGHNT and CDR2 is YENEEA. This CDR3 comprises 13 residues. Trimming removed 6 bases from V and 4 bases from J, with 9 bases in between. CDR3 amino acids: CASRADLTGELFF. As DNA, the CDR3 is TGTGCCAGCAGGGCTGATCTCACCGGGGAGCTGTTTTTT.

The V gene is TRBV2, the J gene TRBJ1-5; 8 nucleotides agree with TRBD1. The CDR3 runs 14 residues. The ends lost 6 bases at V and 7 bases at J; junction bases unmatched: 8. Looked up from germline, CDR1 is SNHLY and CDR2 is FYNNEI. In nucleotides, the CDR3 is TGTGCCAGCAGGGACGACAGGGGCGCACAGCCCCAGCATTTT. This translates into CASRDDRGAQPQHF.

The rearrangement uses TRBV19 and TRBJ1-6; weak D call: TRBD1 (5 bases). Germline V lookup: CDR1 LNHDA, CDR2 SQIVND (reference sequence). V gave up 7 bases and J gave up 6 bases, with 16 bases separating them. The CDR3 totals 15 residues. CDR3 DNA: TGTGCCAGTACCCCCGGGGGGACGCGTAATTCACCCCTCCACTTT. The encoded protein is CASTPGGTRNSPLHF.

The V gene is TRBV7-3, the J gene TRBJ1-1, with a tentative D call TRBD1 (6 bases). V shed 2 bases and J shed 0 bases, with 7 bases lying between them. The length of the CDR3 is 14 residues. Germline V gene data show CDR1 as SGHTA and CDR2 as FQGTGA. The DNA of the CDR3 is TGTGCCAGCAGCTTACAGGGGATGAACACTGAAGCTTTCTTT. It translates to CASSLQGMNTEAFF. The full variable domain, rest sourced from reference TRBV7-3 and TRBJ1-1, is GAGVSQTPSNKVTEKGKYVELRCDPISGHTALYWYRQSLGQGPEFLIYFQGTGAADDSGLPNDRFFAVRPEGSVSTLKIQRTERGDSAVYLCASSLQGMNTEAFFGQGTRLTVV.